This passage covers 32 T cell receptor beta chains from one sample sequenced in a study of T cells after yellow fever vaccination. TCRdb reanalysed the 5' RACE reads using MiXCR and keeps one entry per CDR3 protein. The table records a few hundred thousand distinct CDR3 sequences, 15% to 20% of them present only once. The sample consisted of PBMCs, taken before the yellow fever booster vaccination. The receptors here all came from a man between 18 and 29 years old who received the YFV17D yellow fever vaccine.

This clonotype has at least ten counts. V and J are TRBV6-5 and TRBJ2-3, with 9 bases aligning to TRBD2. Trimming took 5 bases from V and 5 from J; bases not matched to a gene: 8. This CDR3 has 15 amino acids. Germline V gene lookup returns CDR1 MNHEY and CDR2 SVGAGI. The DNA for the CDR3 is TGTGCCAGCAGTGTGGTAGCGGGGGAGGGAGATACGCAGTATTTT. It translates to CASSVVAGEGDTQYF.

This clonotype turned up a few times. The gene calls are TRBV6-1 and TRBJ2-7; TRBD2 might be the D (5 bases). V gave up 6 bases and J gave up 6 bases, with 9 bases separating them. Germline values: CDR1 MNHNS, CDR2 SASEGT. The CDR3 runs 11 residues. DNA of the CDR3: TGTGCCAGCAGGCGAGGGAGCGAGCAGTACTTC. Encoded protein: CASRRGSEQYF.

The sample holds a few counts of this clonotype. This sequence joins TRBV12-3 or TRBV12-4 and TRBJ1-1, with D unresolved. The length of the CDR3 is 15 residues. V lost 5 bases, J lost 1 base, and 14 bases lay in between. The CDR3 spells CASSPNQVRNTEAFF. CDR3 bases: TGTGCCAGCAGTCCGAACCAGGTTAGGAACACTGAAGCTTTCTTT.

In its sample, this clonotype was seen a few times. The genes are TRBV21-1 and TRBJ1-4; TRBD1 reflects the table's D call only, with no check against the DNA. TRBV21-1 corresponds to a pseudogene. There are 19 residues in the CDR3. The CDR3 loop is CASSKVNHRRWGTNEKLFF. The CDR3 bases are TGTGCCAGCAGCAAAGTAAACCACAGGAGGTGGGGAACTAATGAAAAACTGTTTTTT.

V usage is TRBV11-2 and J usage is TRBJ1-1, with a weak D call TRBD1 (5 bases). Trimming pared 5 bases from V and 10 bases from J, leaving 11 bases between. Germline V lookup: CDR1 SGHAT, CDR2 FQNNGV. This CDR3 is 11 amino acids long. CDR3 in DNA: TGTGCCAGCAGCATCAGGGTCTCAGCTTTCTTT. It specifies CASSIRVSAFF. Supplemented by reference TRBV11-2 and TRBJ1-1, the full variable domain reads EAGVAQSPRYKIIEKRQSVAFWCNPISGHATLYWYQQILGQGPKLLIQFQNNGVVDDSQLPKDRFSAERLKGVDSTLKIQPAKLEDSAVYLCASSIRVSAFFGQGTRLTVV.

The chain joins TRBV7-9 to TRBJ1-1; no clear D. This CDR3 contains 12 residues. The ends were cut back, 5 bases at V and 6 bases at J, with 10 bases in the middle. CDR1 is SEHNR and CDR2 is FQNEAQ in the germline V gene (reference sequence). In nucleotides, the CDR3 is TGTGCCAGCAGCCGTCTAAATTCTGAAGCTTTCTTT. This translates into CASSRLNSEAFF.

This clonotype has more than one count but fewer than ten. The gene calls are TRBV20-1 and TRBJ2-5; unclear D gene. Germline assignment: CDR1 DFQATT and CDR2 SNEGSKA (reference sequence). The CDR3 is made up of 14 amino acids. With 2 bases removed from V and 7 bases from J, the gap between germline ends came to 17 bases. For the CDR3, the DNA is TGCAGTGCTAGACCCCCGGCACTGGGTGGGACCCAGTACTTC. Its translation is CSARPPALGGTQYF.

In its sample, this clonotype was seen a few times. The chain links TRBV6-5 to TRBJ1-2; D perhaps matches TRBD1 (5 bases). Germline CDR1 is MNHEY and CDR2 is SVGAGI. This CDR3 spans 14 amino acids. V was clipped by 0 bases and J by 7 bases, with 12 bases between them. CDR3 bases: TGTGCCAGCAGTTACTCGAGGGACCCCGGTGGCTACACCTTC. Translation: CASSYSRDPGGYTF.

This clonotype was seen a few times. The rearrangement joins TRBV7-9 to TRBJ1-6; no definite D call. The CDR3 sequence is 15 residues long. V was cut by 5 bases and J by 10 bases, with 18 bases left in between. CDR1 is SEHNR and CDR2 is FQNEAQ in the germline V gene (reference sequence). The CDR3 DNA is TGTGCCAGCAGCCCGACTGGGCCCTTGAGGTCACCCCTCCACTTT. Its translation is CASSPTGPLRSPLHF.

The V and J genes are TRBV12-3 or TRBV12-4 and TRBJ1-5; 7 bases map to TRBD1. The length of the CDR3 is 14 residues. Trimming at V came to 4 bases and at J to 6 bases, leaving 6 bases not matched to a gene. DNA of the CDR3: TGTGCCAGCAGTTCCACAGGGGACTTTCAGCCCCAGCATTTT. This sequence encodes CASSSTGDFQPQHF.

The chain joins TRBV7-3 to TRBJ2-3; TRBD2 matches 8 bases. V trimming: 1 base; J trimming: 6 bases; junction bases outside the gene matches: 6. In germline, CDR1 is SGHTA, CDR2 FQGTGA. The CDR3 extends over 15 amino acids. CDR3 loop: CASSLSGGNWDTQYF. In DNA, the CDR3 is TGTGCCAGCAGCTTAAGCGGGGGGAACTGGGATACGCAGTATTTT.

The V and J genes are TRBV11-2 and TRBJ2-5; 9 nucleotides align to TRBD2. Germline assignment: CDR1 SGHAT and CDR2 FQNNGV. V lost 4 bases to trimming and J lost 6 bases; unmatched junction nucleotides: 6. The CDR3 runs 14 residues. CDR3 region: CASSSAGGSQTQYF. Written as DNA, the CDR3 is TGTGCCAGCAGCTCAGCGGGGGGCAGTCAGACCCAGTACTTC. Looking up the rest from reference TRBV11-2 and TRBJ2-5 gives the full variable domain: EAGVAQSPRYKIIEKRQSVAFWCNPISGHATLYWYQQILGQGPKLLIQFQNNGVVDDSQLPKDRFSAERLKGVDSTLKIQPAKLEDSAVYLCASSSAGGSQTQYFGPGTRLLVL.

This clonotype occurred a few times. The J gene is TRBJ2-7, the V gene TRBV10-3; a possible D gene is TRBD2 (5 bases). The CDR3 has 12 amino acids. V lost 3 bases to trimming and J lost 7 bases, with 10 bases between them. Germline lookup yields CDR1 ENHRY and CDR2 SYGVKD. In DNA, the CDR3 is TGTGCCATCAGTGACGTCCCGGGGGAGCAGTACTTC. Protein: CAISDVPGEQYF.

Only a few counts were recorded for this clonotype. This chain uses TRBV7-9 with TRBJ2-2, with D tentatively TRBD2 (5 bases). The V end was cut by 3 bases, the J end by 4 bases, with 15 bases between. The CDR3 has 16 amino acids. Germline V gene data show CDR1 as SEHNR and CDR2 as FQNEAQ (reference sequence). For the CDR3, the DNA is TGTGCCAGCAGCTTTGAATCTGGGAGTCTCACCGGGGAGCTGTTTTTT. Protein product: CASSFESGSLTGELFF.

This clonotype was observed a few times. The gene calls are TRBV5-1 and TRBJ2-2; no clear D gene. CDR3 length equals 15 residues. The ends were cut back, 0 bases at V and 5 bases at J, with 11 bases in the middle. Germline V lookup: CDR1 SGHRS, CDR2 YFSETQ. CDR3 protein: CASSLEFPSTGELFF. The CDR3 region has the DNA TGCGCCAGCAGCTTGGAGTTTCCTTCAACCGGGGAGCTGTTTTTT.

CDR3 in amino acids: CASSVDLLATDTQYF. The CDR3 coding sequence is TGTGCCAGCAGTGTCGACCTGCTAGCCACAGATACGCAGTATTTT. This chain links TRBV2 with TRBJ2-3; TRBD2 might be the D (5 bases). The CDR3 sequence is 15 residues long. Between the trimmed V and J ends, which lost 4 bases and 2 bases, there was a span of 13 bases. Germline V gene data show CDR1 as SNHLY and CDR2 as FYNNEI.

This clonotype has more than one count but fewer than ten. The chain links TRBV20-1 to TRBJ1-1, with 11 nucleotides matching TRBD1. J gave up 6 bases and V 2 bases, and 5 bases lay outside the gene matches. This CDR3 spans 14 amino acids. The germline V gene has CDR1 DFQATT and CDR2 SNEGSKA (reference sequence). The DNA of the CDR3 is TGCAGTGCTAGATCGGGACAGGGGGGCCCTGAAGCTTTCTTT. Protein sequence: CSARSGQGGPEAFF.

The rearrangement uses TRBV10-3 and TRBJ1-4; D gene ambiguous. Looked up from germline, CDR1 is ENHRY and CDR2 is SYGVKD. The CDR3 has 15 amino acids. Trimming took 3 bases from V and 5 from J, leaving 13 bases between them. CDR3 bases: TGTGCCATCAGTGACAGTGTGGGTTCAAATGAAAAACTGTTTTTT. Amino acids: CAISDSVGSNEKLFF.

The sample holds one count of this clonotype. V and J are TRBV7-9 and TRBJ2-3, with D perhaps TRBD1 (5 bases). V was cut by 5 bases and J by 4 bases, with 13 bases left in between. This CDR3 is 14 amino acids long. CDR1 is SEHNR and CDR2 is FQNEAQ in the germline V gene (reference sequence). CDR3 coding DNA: TGTGCCAGCAGCGTCCAGGGCGACTCAGATACGCAGTATTTT. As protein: CASSVQGDSDTQYF.

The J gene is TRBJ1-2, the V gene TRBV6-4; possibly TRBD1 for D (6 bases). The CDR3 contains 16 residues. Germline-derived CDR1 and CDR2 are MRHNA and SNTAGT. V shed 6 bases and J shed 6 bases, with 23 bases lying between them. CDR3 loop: CASSPDVAGESDGYTF. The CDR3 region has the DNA TGTGCCAGCAGCCCTGACGTGGCAGGGGAGTCGGATGGCTACACCTTC.

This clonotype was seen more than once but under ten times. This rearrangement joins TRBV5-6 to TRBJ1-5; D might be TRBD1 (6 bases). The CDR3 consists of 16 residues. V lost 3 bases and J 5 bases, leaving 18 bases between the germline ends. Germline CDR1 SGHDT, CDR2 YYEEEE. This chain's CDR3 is CASSWMSRGADQPQHF. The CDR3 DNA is TGTGCCAGCAGCTGGATGTCCAGGGGCGCCGATCAGCCCCAGCATTTT. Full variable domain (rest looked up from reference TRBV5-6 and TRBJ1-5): DAGVTQSPTHLIKTRGQQVTLRCSPKSGHDTVSWYQQALGQGPQFIFQYYEEEERQRGNFPDRFSGHQFPNYSSELNVNALLLGDSALYLCASSWMSRGADQPQHFGDGTRLSIL.

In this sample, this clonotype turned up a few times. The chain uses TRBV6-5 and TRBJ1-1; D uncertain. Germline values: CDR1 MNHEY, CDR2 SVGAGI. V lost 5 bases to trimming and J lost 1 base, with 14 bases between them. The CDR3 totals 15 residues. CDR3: CASSRRSRGNTEAFF. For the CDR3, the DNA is TGTGCCAGCAGTAGAAGGAGTCGGGGGAACACTGAAGCTTTCTTT.

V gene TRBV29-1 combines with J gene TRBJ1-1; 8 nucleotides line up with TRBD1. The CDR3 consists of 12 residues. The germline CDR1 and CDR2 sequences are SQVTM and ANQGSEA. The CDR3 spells CVGDRLNTEAFF. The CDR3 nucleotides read TGCGTCGGGGACAGGTTGAACACTGAAGCTTTCTTT.

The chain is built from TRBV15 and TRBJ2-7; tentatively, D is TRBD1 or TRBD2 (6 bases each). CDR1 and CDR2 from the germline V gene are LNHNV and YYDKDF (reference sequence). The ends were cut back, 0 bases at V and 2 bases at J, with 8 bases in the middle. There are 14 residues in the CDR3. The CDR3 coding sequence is TGTGCCACCAGCAGAGATAGGGGGGCCTACGAGCAGTACGTC. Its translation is CATSRDRGAYEQYV.

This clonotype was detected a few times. The CDR3 is CASSFVGVSYEQYV. Here the CDR3 DNA reads TGTGCCAGCAGCTTTGTCGGGGTCTCCTACGAGCAGTACGTC. This rearrangement joins TRBV7-9 to TRBJ2-7, with TRBD2 as a possible D gene (5 bases). V lost 3 bases, J lost 0 bases, and 9 bases lay in between. The germline gives CDR1 SEHNR, CDR2 FQNEAQ (reference sequence). The CDR3 has 14 residues.

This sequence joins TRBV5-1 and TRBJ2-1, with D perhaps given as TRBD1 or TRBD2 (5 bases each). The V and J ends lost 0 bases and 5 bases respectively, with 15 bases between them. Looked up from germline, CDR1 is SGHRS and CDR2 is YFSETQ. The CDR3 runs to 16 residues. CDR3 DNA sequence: TGCGCCAGCAGCTTGGTATCGGGGCCCTTGAACAATGAGCAGTTCTTC. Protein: CASSLVSGPLNNEQFF.

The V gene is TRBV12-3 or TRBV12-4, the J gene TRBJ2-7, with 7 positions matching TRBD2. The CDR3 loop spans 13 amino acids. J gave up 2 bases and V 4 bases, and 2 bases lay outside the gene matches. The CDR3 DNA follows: TGTGCCAGCAGTTCGGGGGGTCCCTACGAGCAGTACGTC. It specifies CASSSGGPYEQYV.

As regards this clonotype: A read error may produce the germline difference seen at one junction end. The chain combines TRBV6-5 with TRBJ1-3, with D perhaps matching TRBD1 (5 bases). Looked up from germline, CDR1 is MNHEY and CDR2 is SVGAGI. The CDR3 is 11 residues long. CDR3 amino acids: CKGCSGNTIYF. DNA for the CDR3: TGCAAGGGGTGCTCTGGAAACACCATATATTTT.

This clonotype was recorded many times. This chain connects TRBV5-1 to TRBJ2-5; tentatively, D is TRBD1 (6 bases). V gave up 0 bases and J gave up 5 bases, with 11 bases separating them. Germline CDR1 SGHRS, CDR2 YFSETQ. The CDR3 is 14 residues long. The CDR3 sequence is CASSLAGASETQYF. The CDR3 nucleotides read TGCGCCAGCAGCTTGGCAGGGGCATCGGAGACCCAGTACTTC.

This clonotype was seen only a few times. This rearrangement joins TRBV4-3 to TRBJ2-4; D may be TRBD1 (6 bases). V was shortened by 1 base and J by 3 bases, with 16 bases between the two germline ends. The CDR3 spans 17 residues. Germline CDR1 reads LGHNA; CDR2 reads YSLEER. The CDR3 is CASSQGWTETIKNIQYF. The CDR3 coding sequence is TGCGCCAGCAGCCAAGGCTGGACAGAAACGATCAAAAACATTCAGTACTTC.

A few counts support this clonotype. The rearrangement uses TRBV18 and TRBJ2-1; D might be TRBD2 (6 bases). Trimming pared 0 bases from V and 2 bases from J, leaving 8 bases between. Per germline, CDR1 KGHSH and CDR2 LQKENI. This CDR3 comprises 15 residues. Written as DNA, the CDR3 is TGTGCCAGCTCACCACCGGCGGGACCCTACAATGAGCAGTTCTTC. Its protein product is CASSPPAGPYNEQFF. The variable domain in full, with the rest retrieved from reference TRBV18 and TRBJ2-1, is NAGVMQNPRHLVRRRGQEARLRCSPMKGHSHVYWYRQLPEEGLKFMVYLQKENIIDESGMPKERFSAEFPKEGPSILRIQQVVRGDSAAYFCASSPPAGPYNEQFFGPGTRLTVL.

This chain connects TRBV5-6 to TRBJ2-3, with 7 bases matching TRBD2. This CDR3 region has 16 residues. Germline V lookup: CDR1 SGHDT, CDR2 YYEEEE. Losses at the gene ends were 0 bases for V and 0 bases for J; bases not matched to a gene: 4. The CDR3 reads CASSLGAGSSTDTQYF. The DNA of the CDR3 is TGTGCCAGCAGCTTGGGAGCGGGGAGTAGCACAGATACGCAGTATTTT.